The present T cell receptor beta chain was sequenced within a study of post-analysis software for immune sequencing data. About the study: Both relapsing-remitting and secondary progressive multiple sclerosis featured among the disease courses, as did progressive-relapsing multiple sclerosis.

With respect to this clonotype: What it binds is not known.

The CDR3 extends over 14 amino acids. Trimming stripped 4 bases from V and 7 bases from J, with 16 bases between. CDR1 and CDR2 (germline): SGHVS, FQNEAQ. Study-wide points: Multiple sclerosis patients showed significantly lower normalized Chao1 diversity than controls did. With TRBV5-6, TRBV5-1 and TRBV20-1 included, a handful of TRBV segments were more frequent in patients than in controls.

Prepared TCR beta cDNA libraries contained unique molecular identifiers. Input populations of 1 to 10 million T cells gave rise to approximately 500,000 cDNA molecules. TCRdb re-analysed the PCR reads in MiXCR, keeping a single row per CDR3 protein. This sample has roughly 620,000 distinct CDR3 sequences; roughly 47% occur once, and the top ten carry roughly 1.7%. The specimen sequenced was blood. The rearrangement joins TRBV7-8 to TRBJ1-2, with D perhaps matching TRBD1 (6 bases). The source of this sequence is a girl under 18 with multiple sclerosis. The CDR3 DNA sequence: TGTGCCAGCAGCTCTCAGACAGGATCTTCTGGCTACACCTTC. Encoded protein: CASSSQTGSSGYTF.